This record concerns one TCR beta chain sequence. Its matching antigen is unknown. Triplicate sorts of roughly 300,000 cells per CD8+ subset. With UMI labels, 5' RACE was used to prepare the TRB cDNA libraries. TCRdb re-called the 5' RACE reads; one entry per CDR3 protein, DNA not given. Seen in this sample are about 140,000 distinct CDR3 sequences; the ten most common clones hold 0.41%. This CDR3 has 12 amino acids. Looked up from germline, CDR1 is MDHEN and CDR2 is SYDVKM. The data are from a study of CXCR3-negative and CXCR3-positive naive CD8 T cells. Study results and caveats: Memory CD8+ T cell repertoires were far less diverse than both naive subsets. TRB CDR3s of CXCR3-positive naive cells were more hydrophobic than those of CXCR3-negative naive cells. For naive cells, CXCR3-negative and CXCR3-positive subsets had similar TRBV-TRBJ usage; for memory cells, usage differed.

The TCR originated in a human donor in good health. Some clones in this sample may be carry-over from other donors' samples. Sequencing input: naive CXCR3+ CD8+ T cells from blood. This sample's subset: CD45RO-CCR7+CD27+CD95- naive CD8+ T cells expressing CXCR3 (TNR3+). The genes are TRBV28 and TRBJ1-1; the TCRdb D gene call, TRBD1, has no DNA to confirm it. CDR3 residues: CITRTGNTEAFF.